One sample yielded the 6 T cell receptor beta chains listed below, sequenced in a study of T cell responses to AZD1222 COVID-19 vaccine. Clones were sequenced by immunoSEQ multiplex PCR, and TCRdb holds only the in-frame ones, with some missing. Of 150,000 to 200,000 clones listed, 75% to 95% are singletons. Sequencing was performed on peripheral blood, taken on day 0 of AZD1222 vaccination. The receptors come from an adult in good health.

The genes are TRBV19 and TRBJ2-3, with 10 bases aligning to TRBD1. Germline trimming cut 6 bases from V and 3 bases from J; bases unmatched to any gene: 3. The CDR3 is 14 residues long. Germline V gene sequence: CDR1 LNHDA, CDR2 SQIVND (reference sequence). CDR3 in amino acids: CASRDRGRTDTQYF. The CDR3 DNA is TGTGCCAGTAGAGACAGGGGGCGGACAGATACGCAGTATTTT.

This chain links TRBV5-4 with TRBJ2-5; 9 positions agree with TRBD1. This CDR3 has 15 amino acids. In germline, CDR1 is SGHNT, CDR2 YYREEE (reference sequence). V dropped 4 bases and J dropped 5; count of bases not matched to a gene: 9. As DNA, the CDR3 is TGTGCCAGCAGCCTGTCTACAGGGGGCGGTGAGACCCAGTACTTC. It codes for CASSLSTGGGETQYF.

The genes are TRBV5-4 and TRBJ1-2; D is undetermined. This CDR3 region has 12 residues. Per the germline V gene, CDR1 is SGHNT and CDR2 is YYREEE (reference sequence). Trimming took 1 base from V and 6 from J, leaving 7 bases between them. The CDR3 sequence is CASSLLQNGYTF. CDR3 in DNA: TGTGCCAGCAGCTTGCTACAGAATGGCTACACCTTC. The full variable domain, completed using reference TRBV5-4 and TRBJ1-2, is ETGVTQSPTHLIKTRGQQVTLRCSSQSGHNTVSWYQQALGQGPQFIFQYYREEENGRGNFPPRFSGLQFPNYSSELNVNALELDDSALYLCASSLLQNGYTFGSGTRLTVV.

The V call is TRBV6-5, the J call TRBJ1-2, with 9 nucleotides matching TRBD1. The CDR3 covers 15 residues. Trimming at V came to 3 bases and at J to 3 bases, leaving 5 bases not matched to a gene. CDR1 and CDR2 from the germline V gene are MNHEY and SVGAGI. In nucleotides, the CDR3 is TGTGCCAGCAGTTATGGGTGGACAGGGGACTATGGCTACACCTTC. Translation gives CASSYGWTGDYGYTF.

V and J are TRBV3-1 (or the pseudogene TRBV3-2) and TRBJ2-5; perhaps TRBD2 as D (7 bases). Per germline, CDR1 LGHDT and CDR2 YNNKEL (reference sequence). V lost 1 base and J 11 bases, leaving 20 bases between the germline ends. This CDR3 has 15 amino acids. In nucleotides, the CDR3 is TGTGCCAGCAGCCAAGTGGGGGGGGCTTCGAGGGAGCAGTACTTC. Amino acids: CASSQVGGASREQYF.

This clone turned up a few times. This chain connects TRBV6-2 or TRBV6-3 to TRBJ2-7; 7 bases are shared with TRBD2. With 0 bases clipped from V and 3 bases from J, the junction kept 5 bases outside the gene matches. The germline CDR1 and CDR2 sequences are MNHEY and SVGEGT. This CDR3 is 15 amino acids long. The CDR3 loop reads CASSYSTSRLYEQYF. CDR3 DNA: TGTGCCAGCAGTTACTCGACTAGCCGACTCTACGAGCAGTACTTC.